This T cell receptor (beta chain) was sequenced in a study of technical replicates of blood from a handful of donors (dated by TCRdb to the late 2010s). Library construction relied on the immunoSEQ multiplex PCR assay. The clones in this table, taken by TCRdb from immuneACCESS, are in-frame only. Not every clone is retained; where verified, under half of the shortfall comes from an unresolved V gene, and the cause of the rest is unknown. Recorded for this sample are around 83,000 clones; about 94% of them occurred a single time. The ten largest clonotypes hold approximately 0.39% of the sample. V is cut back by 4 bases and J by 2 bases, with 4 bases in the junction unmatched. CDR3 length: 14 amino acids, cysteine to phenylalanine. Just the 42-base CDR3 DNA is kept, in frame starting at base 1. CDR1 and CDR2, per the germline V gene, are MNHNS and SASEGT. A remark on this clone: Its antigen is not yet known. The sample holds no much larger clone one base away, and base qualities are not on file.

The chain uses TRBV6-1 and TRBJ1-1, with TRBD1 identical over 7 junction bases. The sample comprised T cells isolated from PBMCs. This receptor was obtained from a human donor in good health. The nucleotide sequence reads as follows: TGTGCCAGCAGTGCACAGGGGAAAAACACTGAAGCTTTCTTT. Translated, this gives CASSAQGKNTEAFF.